The clone carrying this TCR beta chain was seen a single time. In the PCR, 60 Vbeta and 13 Jbeta primers were used. Some clones are missing from TCRdb's copy, which holds only in-frame ones; the method was immunoSEQ multiplex PCR. The data contain 65,000 or so clones, approximately 80% of them singletons. These data come from a study of cytomegalovirus exposure and HLA in healthy donors. The V gene lost 3 bases and the J gene lost 1 base, with 11 bases spanning the gap. The CDR3 contains 15 residues. Germline V gives CDR1 KGHSH, CDR2 LQKENI. The source is a girl aged 5 to 17 in good health and CMV-seropositive. The rearrangement uses TRBV18 and TRBJ2-3; maybe TRBD1 (5 bases). Sequenced material: PBMCs. CDR3: CASSPQIRGTDTQYF. CDR3 nucleotides: TGTGCCAGCTCACCCCAGATCAGGGGCACAGATACGCAGTATTTT.